This is a list of T cell receptor beta chains from one sample in a study of identical twins. One entry per CDR3 protein, called by TCRdb with MiXCR from the 5' RACE reads. Seen here are approximately 220,000 distinct CDR3 sequences, around a tenth observed once, and the top ten hold 4% to 6%. The sample was memory (CD45RO+) T cells sorted from blood. The receptors originated from a young woman in good health. Each CDR3 is given with its conserved first and last residue. Fields, in order: J gene, D gene, clone size, V gene, CDR3 DNA, CDR3 protein. A D gene is named only where the DNA matches it firmly. Clone size is not always given. Where it is, it says once, few, many or a class for expanded clones.

j_gene: TRBJ1-2
d_gene: .
abundance: many
v_gene: TRBV27
CDR3nt: TGTGCCAGCAGTTTAAATCGGGGGCGGCACCTCTATGGCTACACCTTC
CDR3aa: CASSLNRGRHLYGYTF

j_gene: TRBJ1-2
d_gene: .
abundance: many
v_gene: TRBV12-3/TRBV12-4
CDR3nt: TGTGCCAGCGGAGTGCAGGGTGGCTATGGCTACACCTTC
CDR3aa: CASGVQGGYGYTF

j_gene: TRBJ2-3
d_gene: .
abundance: .
v_gene: TRBV10-3
CDR3nt: TGTGCCATCAAAGAGGGCACAGATACGCAGTATTTT
CDR3aa: CAIKEGTDTQYF

j_gene: TRBJ2-1
d_gene: TRBD2
abundance: few
v_gene: TRBV5-4
CDR3nt: TGTGCCAGCAGCTTGGCCTCGGCTAGCGGGGGCCTATCCTACAATGAGCAGTTCTTC
CDR3aa: CASSLASASGGLSYNEQFF

j_gene: TRBJ1-1
d_gene: .
abundance: .
v_gene: TRBV4-3
CDR3nt: TGCGCCAGCAGACAATCCCCGAACACTGAAGCTTTCTTT
CDR3aa: CASRQSPNTEAFF

j_gene: TRBJ1-1
d_gene: .
abundance: many
v_gene: TRBV29-1
CDR3nt: TGCAGCCCCGTGGTCCGTCCGAACACTGAAGCTTTCTTT
CDR3aa: CSPVVRPNTEAFF

j_gene: TRBJ1-1
d_gene: TRBD1
abundance: many
v_gene: TRBV5-1
CDR3nt: TGCGCCAGCAGCCGGGACAGGGGCAACACTGAAGCTTTCTTT
CDR3aa: CASSRDRGNTEAFF

j_gene: TRBJ1-6
d_gene: .
abundance: many
v_gene: TRBV7-9
CDR3nt: TGTGCCAGCAGCTTACCCAATTCACCCCTCCACTTT
CDR3aa: CASSLPNSPLHF

j_gene: TRBJ1-1
d_gene: .
abundance: .
v_gene: TRBV6-5
CDR3nt: TGTGCCAGCAGTAACAACTTTGGGGGCGGGAACACTGAAGCTTTCTTT
CDR3aa: CASSNNFGGGNTEAFF

j_gene: TRBJ2-1
d_gene: .
abundance: .
v_gene: TRBV7-2
CDR3nt: TGTGCCAGCAGCTTAATGAGACAGTATAACAATGAGCAGTTCTTC
CDR3aa: CASSLMRQYNNEQFF

j_gene: TRBJ2-1
d_gene: .
abundance: .
v_gene: TRBV25-1
CDR3nt: TGTGCCAGCAGTGGCCCCCGGTGGGGAGCCCTCTACAATGAGCAGTTCTTC
CDR3aa: CASSGPRWGALYNEQFF

j_gene: TRBJ2-5
d_gene: .
abundance: .
v_gene: TRBV7-2
CDR3nt: TGTGCCAGCAGTCGGCACAGGGCGGAGACCCAGTACTTC
CDR3aa: CASSRHRAETQYF

j_gene: TRBJ1-5
d_gene: .
abundance: .
v_gene: TRBV9
CDR3nt: TGTGCCAGCAGCGTAGACGGGCAGGGCAATCAGCCCCAGCATTTT
CDR3aa: CASSVDGQGNQPQHF

j_gene: TRBJ2-3
d_gene: TRBD2
abundance: few
v_gene: TRBV9
CDR3nt: TGTGCCAGCAGCGCGAATAGCGGGACGGCAAATACGCAGTATTTT
CDR3aa: CASSANSGTANTQYF

j_gene: TRBJ2-7
d_gene: .
abundance: .
v_gene: TRBV7-2
CDR3nt: TGTGCCAGCAGCGAACAGAATGGCGTTTACGAGCAGTACTTC
CDR3aa: CASSEQNGVYEQYF

j_gene: TRBJ2-3
d_gene: .
abundance: .
v_gene: TRBV20-1
CDR3nt: TGCAGTGCTAAACTCGGCCTCCCCGAAGGGGCAGATACGCAGTATTTT
CDR3aa: CSAKLGLPEGADTQYF

j_gene: TRBJ2-1
d_gene: .
abundance: many
v_gene: TRBV10-2
CDR3nt: TGCGCCAGCAGCGTGACTAGGCAGGAGCAGTTCTTC
CDR3aa: CASSVTRQEQFF

j_gene: TRBJ1-2
d_gene: .
abundance: .
v_gene: TRBV5-1
CDR3nt: TGCGCCAGCAGCTTGGGCTCTTCGATGAATGGCTACACCTTC
CDR3aa: CASSLGSSMNGYTF

j_gene: TRBJ1-1
d_gene: .
abundance: many
v_gene: TRBV20-1
CDR3nt: TGCAGTGCTGCCGGGCGAACGAGCGAAGCTTTCTTT
CDR3aa: CSAAGRTSEAFF

j_gene: TRBJ2-1
d_gene: .
abundance: .
v_gene: TRBV29-1
CDR3nt: TGCAGCGTGTGGACTGTTCGGGAGCAGTTCTTC
CDR3aa: CSVWTVREQFF

j_gene: TRBJ2-5
d_gene: TRBD1
abundance: .
v_gene: TRBV20-1
CDR3nt: TGCAGTGCTCTATGGACAGGAGAGACCCAGTACTTC
CDR3aa: CSALWTGETQYF

j_gene: TRBJ2-3
d_gene: .
abundance: few
v_gene: TRBV5-1
CDR3nt: TGCGCCAGCAGCTTGGTGCCGGGGGATACGCAGTATTTT
CDR3aa: CASSLVPGDTQYF

j_gene: TRBJ2-3
d_gene: TRBD2
abundance: few
v_gene: TRBV7-8
CDR3nt: TGTGCCAGCAGCGCCGGGACTAGCGGGGATACGCAGTATTTT
CDR3aa: CASSAGTSGDTQYF

j_gene: TRBJ2-4
d_gene: TRBD1
abundance: few
v_gene: TRBV6-2/TRBV6-3
CDR3nt: TGTGCCAGCAGAGACCAGGGGGCTGGCAAAAACATTCAGTACTTC
CDR3aa: CASRDQGAGKNIQYF